This entry concerns a single T cell receptor beta chain. Its antigen is currently unknown. Clones were sequenced by immunoSEQ multiplex PCR, and TCRdb holds only the in-frame ones, with some missing. Of over 90,000 clones listed, around 84% are singletons. This specimen belongs to a study of OX40 agonist ivuxolimab in advanced cancers. Study-wide context: Averaging 60 years in age, with a range of about 23 to 90, the cohort was approximately 83% male. Study-wide findings and caveats: Mean expanded clone counts were higher in CD8+ than CD4+ T cells.

Germline V gives CDR1 MNHNS, CDR2 SASEGT. The CDR3 has 15 residues. The ends lost 4 bases at V and 7 bases at J; junction bases unmatched: 6. Patients were ruled out by autoimmune disease history or systemic immunosuppression. Baseline, cycle 4 day 1, and cycle 7 day 1 were the blood sampling points. The sequences come from CD4+ or CD8+ T cells sorted from blood, collected in a trial of the OX40 agonist ivuxolimab. The sequence was collected from an adult with an advanced solid tumor such as melanoma, head and neck, liver or kidney cancer. This chain links TRBV6-1 with TRBJ2-1; 11 nucleotides match TRBD2. CDR3 sequence: CASSGLAGLLNEQFF. Written as DNA, the CDR3 is TGTGCCAGCAGTGGACTAGCGGGACTCTTAAATGAGCAGTTCTTC.